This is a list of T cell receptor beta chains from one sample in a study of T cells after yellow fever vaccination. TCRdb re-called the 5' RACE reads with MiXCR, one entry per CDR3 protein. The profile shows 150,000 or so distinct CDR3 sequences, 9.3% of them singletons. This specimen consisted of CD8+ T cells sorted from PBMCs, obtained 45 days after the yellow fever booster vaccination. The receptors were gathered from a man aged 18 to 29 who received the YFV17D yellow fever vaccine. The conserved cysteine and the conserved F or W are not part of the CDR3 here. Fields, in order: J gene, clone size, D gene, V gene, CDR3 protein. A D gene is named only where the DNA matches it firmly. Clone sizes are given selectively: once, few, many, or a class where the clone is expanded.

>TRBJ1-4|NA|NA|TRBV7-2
ASSLGVATVNEKLF
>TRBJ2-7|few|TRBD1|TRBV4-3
ASSRWTGSNEQY
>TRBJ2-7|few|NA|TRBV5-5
ASSLARGRYEQY
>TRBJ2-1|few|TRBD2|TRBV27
ASSPGAGGSNEQF
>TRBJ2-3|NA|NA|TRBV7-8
ASSRYSTSTDTQY
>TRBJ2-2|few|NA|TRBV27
ASSWQENTGELF
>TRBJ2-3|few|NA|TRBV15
ATSRGRGRGTDTQY
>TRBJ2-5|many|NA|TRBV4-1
ASSQEETQY
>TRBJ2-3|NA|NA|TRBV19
ASTHGADTQY
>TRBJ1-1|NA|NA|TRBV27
ASSLQGCGTEAF
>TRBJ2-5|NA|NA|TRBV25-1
ASSDPGAETQY
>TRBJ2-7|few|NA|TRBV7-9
ASSPGVGTSSSYEQY
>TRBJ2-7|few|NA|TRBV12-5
ASGSGTTYEQY
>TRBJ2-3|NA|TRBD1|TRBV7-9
ASSSNRGLATDTQY